The next 20 T cell receptor beta chains were all read from a single sample in a study of cytomegalovirus exposure and HLA in healthy donors. Vbeta (60) and Jbeta (13) primers were used in the PCR. This table comes from immunoSEQ multiplex PCR, and its TCRdb copy is limited to in-frame clones, with some not included. The table lists roughly 60,000 clones, 70% to 80% of them singletons. The sample consisted of PBMCs. The source of these receptors is a female donor in good health and CMV-seronegative.

This chain connects TRBV9 to TRBJ2-7, with 7 nucleotides matching TRBD1. V dropped 8 bases and J dropped 0; count of bases not matched to a gene: 5. Germline CDR1 is SGDLS and CDR2 is YYNGEE. This CDR3 is built from 13 residues. In DNA form, the CDR3 reads TGTGCCAGTGCCGGGACAGACTCCTACGAGCAGTACTTC. Translation: CASAGTDSYEQYF.

The rearrangement uses TRBV19 and TRBJ1-6; TRBD1 is a possible D gene (5 bases). Looked up from germline, CDR1 is LNHDA and CDR2 is SQIVND (reference sequence). V shed 3 bases and J shed 9 bases, with 9 bases lying between them. The CDR3 is 13 residues long. The CDR3: CASSIEGVSPLHF. In DNA, the CDR3 is TGTGCCAGTAGTATTGAAGGGGTTTCACCCCTCCACTTT.

This sequence joins TRBV4-1 and TRBJ2-2; D is unresolved. Trimming took off 2 bases at V and 3 bases at J, with 16 bases between the two ends. This CDR3 contains 17 residues. The germline gives CDR1 MGHRA, CDR2 YSYEKL. The CDR3, as DNA: TGCGCCAGCAGCCAAAGTGGTGGCCCATTCTACACCGGGGAGCTGTTTTTT. Translated: CASSQSGGPFYTGELFF.

This clone has more than one count but fewer than ten. This sequence joins TRBV2 and TRBJ1-1; D unresolved. CDR3 length: 13 residues. The germline V gene has CDR1 SNHLY and CDR2 FYNNEI. Between the trimmed V and J ends, which lost 7 bases and 1 base, there was a span of 10 bases. CDR3 coding DNA: TGTGCCAGCAACCCGAGTGAGAACACTGAAGCTTTCTTT. Protein sequence: CASNPSENTEAFF.

This rearrangement joins TRBV19 to TRBJ1-1, with TRBD1 matching over 7 bases. With 9 bases clipped from V and 4 bases from J, the junction kept 8 bases outside the gene matches. CDR3 size: 13 residues. Germline loops: CDR1 LNHDA, CDR2 SQIVND (reference sequence). The CDR3 DNA reads TGTGCCAGCTGGACCAGGGGGAGCACTGAAGCTTTCTTT. Amino acids: CASWTRGSTEAFF.

This clone came up a few times. J is TRBJ1-1 and V is TRBV19, with 8 bases fitting TRBD1. Germline assignment: CDR1 LNHDA and CDR2 SQIVND (reference sequence). Trimming cost V 9 bases and J 3 bases; bases outside gene matches: 12. CDR3 size: 15 residues. CDR3 nucleotides: TGTGCCAGCCAACTTTGGACAGGGTTCGACACTGAAGCTTTCTTT. Protein product: CASQLWTGFDTEAFF.

The chain combines TRBV7-9 with TRBJ1-4; 7 bases map to TRBD1. With V trimmed by 5 bases and J by 8 bases, 11 bases remained unmatched. CDR1 is SEHNR and CDR2 is FQNEAQ in the germline V gene (reference sequence). The CDR3 contains 15 residues. CDR3 in DNA: TGTGCCAGCAGCCCGCCCGACAGGGAGGCAGAAAAACTGTTTTTT. Residues: CASSPPDREAEKLFF.

The CDR3, as DNA: TGTGCCAGCAGCTTAGGCACAGGGAAGCGTACAGATACGCAGTATTTT. Protein product: CASSLGTGKRTDTQYF. The chain carries TRBV11-1 and TRBJ2-3; the D gene is possibly TRBD1 (6 bases). The CDR3 contains 16 residues. Germline CDR1 reads SGHAT; CDR2 reads FQDESV (reference sequence). Trimming pared 1 base from V and 3 bases from J, leaving 14 bases between.

This chain links TRBV15 with TRBJ2-3; TRBD1 is a possible D gene (6 bases). Germline CDR1 is LNHNV and CDR2 is YYDKDF (reference sequence). This CDR3 is 15 amino acids long. Trimming removed 0 bases from V and 4 bases from J, with 11 bases in between. This CDR3 is CATSREGGRADTQYF. CDR3 in DNA: TGTGCCACCAGCAGAGAAGGGGGTAGGGCAGATACGCAGTATTTT.

The gene calls are TRBV7-9 and TRBJ1-1; TRBD1 matches 7 bases. The CDR3 is made up of 19 amino acids. Germline V gene sequence: CDR1 SEHNR, CDR2 FQNEAQ (reference sequence). V trimming: 6 bases; J trimming: 4 bases; junction bases outside the gene matches: 23. This CDR3 reads CASSPGGNRGFVFGTEAFF. Written as DNA, the CDR3 is TGTGCCAGCAGTCCTGGGGGGAACAGGGGTTTCGTTTTCGGCACTGAAGCTTTCTTT.

The chain uses TRBV7-9 and TRBJ1-2, with 7 nucleotides matching TRBD1. The CDR3 length is 16 residues. V lost 4 bases, J lost 8 bases, and 16 bases stayed unmatched. Germline V gene sequence: CDR1 SEHNR, CDR2 FQNEAQ (reference sequence). The CDR3 reads CASSSSLTGWSGGYTF. The CDR3 region has the DNA TGTGCCAGCAGCTCCTCCCTGACAGGGTGGAGCGGCGGCTACACCTTC.

The rearrangement uses TRBV7-2 and TRBJ1-1, with 9 bases lining up with TRBD1. The CDR3 is made up of 13 amino acids. With 1 base clipped from V and 12 bases from J, the junction kept 6 bases outside the gene matches. Germline loops: CDR1 SGHTA, CDR2 FQGNSA. This CDR3 reads CASSLDGQGYSFF. The CDR3 coding sequence is TGTGCCAGCAGCTTAGATGGACAGGGGTATTCTTTCTTT. Full variable domain (remainder filled in from reference TRBV7-2 and TRBJ1-1): GAGVSQSPSNKVTEKGKDVELRCDPISGHTALYWYRQSLGQGLEFLIYFQGNSAPDKSGLPSDRFSAERTGGSVSTLTIQRTQQEDSAVYLCASSLDGQGYSFFGQGTRLTVV.

The genes are TRBV9 and TRBJ2-3; no clear D. The CDR3 has 17 residues. V lost 0 bases to trimming and J lost 4 bases, with 18 bases between them. CDR1 is SGDLS, CDR2 YYNGEE, per germline. CDR3 in DNA: TGTGCCAGCAGCGTAGGGGCAGGCCAAGCCCAGCCAGATACGCAGTATTTT. This gives the protein CASSVGAGQAQPDTQYF. Based on the CDR3 plus reference TRBV9 and TRBJ2-3, the full variable domain is DSGVTQTPKHLITATGQRVTLRCSPRSGDLSVYWYQQSLDQGLQFLIQYYNGEERAKGNILERFSAQQFPDLHSELNLSSLELGDSALYFCASSVGAGQAQPDTQYFGPGTRLTVL.

The CDR3 nucleotides read TGTGCCAGTAGGAGACAAGATAGCAATCAGCCCCAGCATTTT. Its translation is CASRRQDSNQPQHF. The chain couples TRBV19 to TRBJ1-5; D is unresolved. This CDR3 region has 14 residues. Germline CDR1 and CDR2: LNHDA and SQIVND (reference sequence). V lost 6 bases, J lost 0 bases, and 9 bases lay in between.

The gene calls are TRBV5-4 and TRBJ2-7, with D possibly TRBD2 on 6 matching bases. The CDR3 has 17 residues. The V end lost 5 bases, the J end lost 4 bases, and 25 bases lay between the germline ends. Per germline, CDR1 SGHNT and CDR2 YYREEE (reference sequence). DNA of the CDR3: TGTGCCAGCAGTTCGGACGGATCGTTTGCAGGAGGGTACGAGCAGTACTTC. This sequence encodes CASSSDGSFAGGYEQYF.

The V and J genes are TRBV2 and TRBJ2-7; TRBD1 agrees at 10 bases. Trimming removed 8 bases from V and 4 bases from J; junction bases left unmatched: 11. The germline V gene has CDR1 SNHLY and CDR2 FYNNEI. This CDR3 is built from 15 residues. Written as DNA, the CDR3 is TGTGCCAGCTTTAAGGGGGGACAGGGGATGTACGAGCAGTACTTC. It codes for CASFKGGQGMYEQYF.

The rearrangement links TRBV5-5 to TRBJ2-7; the D gene is possibly TRBD2 (5 bases). The V and J ends lost 4 bases and 2 bases respectively, with 19 bases between them. The CDR3 runs to 16 residues. The germline CDR1 and CDR2 sequences are SGHKS and YYEKEE (reference sequence). CDR3 region: CASSPWPSGSTYEQYF. CDR3 DNA: TGTGCCAGCAGCCCCTGGCCCTCGGGAAGCACCTACGAGCAGTACTTC.

The V gene is TRBV19, the J gene TRBJ1-1; D is unresolved. V was trimmed by 5 bases and J by 7 bases, leaving 8 bases between them. There are 11 residues in the CDR3. The V gene's germline CDR1 is LNHDA and CDR2 SQIVND (reference sequence). CDR3 nucleotide sequence: TGTGCCAGTAGTTATGGCAGTGAAGCTTTCTTT. The encoded protein is CASSYGSEAFF.

This chain links TRBV7-9 with TRBJ1-2, with D unclear. Germline CDR1 and CDR2: SEHNR and FQNEAQ (reference sequence). Trimming left V 5 bases short and J 3 bases short, with 4 bases between. The CDR3 sequence is 11 residues long. CDR3 nucleotide sequence: TGTGCCAGCAGCGCGGACTATGGCTACACCTTC. Protein: CASSADYGYTF.

This chain joins TRBV10-2 and TRBJ1-3; no clear D. CDR1 and CDR2 (germline): WSHSY, SAAADI. CDR3 length: 13 amino acids. With 6 bases removed from V and 7 bases from J, the gap between germline ends came to 13 bases. For the CDR3, the DNA is TGCGCCAGCAGCCAGGACTGGAGGAACACCATATATTTT. Translation gives CASSQDWRNTIYF.